The entry that follows covers one T cell receptor (beta chain) sequence. Using immunoSEQ multiplex PCR, the repertoire was profiled, and TCRdb retains in-frame clones only, with some absent. The profile shows 350,000 or so clones, around 88% of them singletons. The sample originates from a study of blood T cell repertoires in COVID-19. With 0 bases removed from V and 2 bases from J, the gap between germline ends came to 15 bases. This CDR3 is built from 17 residues. Germline values: CDR1 LNHNV, CDR2 YYDKDF (reference sequence). The clonotype was recovered from a woman between 25 and 40 years old with COVID-19, enrolled during active disease. The J gene is TRBJ2-3, the V gene TRBV15, with D possibly being TRBD2 (5 bases). Source material: peripheral blood. CDR3 bases: TGTGCCACCAGCAGAGATACCCGACGGGGATCCACAGATACGCAGTATTTT. Encoded protein: CATSRDTRRGSTDTQYF.